The clone carrying this T cell receptor (beta chain) was observed once. What it binds is unknown. The data were taken from a study of cytomegalovirus exposure and HLA in healthy donors. The V end lost 6 bases, the J end lost 6 bases, and 18 bases lay between the germline ends. The V gene's germline CDR1 is KGHSH and CDR2 LQKENI. The CDR3 sequence is 14 residues long. General study results and limits: Most of the TCR beta V segments (in an earlier analysis) were productive either about 87% or about 30% of the time. Rare TCR sequences predominated, though certain public TCRs were found in many donors. The availability of immune exposure information extended only to CMV serostatus.

Likely unrecorded immune exposures existed in these nominally healthy donors. PCR amplification relied on 60 Vbeta primers (plus 13 Jbeta primers). The repertoire was sequenced with immunoSEQ multiplex PCR; TCRdb's copy has only in-frame clones and lacks some. In the table there are fewer than 200,000 clones, 60% to 85% of which are singletons. Material for sequencing was PBMCs. The chain links TRBV18 to TRBJ2-7; TRBD1 might be the D (5 bases). This TCR came from a man aged 35-49 years in good health and CMV-seronegative. The CDR3 nucleotides are TGTGCCAGCTCTCCGAAAGGACATCGCCCCGAGCAGTACTTC. Encoded protein: CASSPKGHRPEQYF.